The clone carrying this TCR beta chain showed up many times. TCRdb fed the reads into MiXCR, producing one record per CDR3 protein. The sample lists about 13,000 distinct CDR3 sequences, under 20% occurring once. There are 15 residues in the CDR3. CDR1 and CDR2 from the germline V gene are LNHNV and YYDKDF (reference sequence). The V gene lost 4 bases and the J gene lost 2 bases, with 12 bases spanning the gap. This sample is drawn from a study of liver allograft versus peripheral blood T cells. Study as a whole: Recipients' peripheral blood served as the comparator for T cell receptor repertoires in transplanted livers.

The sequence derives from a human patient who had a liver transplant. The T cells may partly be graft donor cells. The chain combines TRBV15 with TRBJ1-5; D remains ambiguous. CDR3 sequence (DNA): TGTGCCACCAGCACTCCTACCCGGGGCAATCAGCCCCAGCATTTT. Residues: CATSTPTRGNQPQHF.